This T cell receptor (beta chain) is drawn from a study of blood T cells in healthy people across ages. Study findings and constraints: Observed TCR beta diversity showed a strong correlation with the percentage of naive T cells as measured by flow cytometry. No one knew whether donors had CMV, which possibly confounded expanded clonotype changes. Naive CD4+ cells and diversity were both higher in long-lived donors than in aged donors.

Germline CDR1 reads SGHTA; CDR2 reads FQGNSA. This CDR3 has 14 residues. V lost 8 bases and J 7 bases, leaving 15 bases between the germline ends. In the case of this clonotype: Its antigen is still unknown.

With a J-beta primer mix and a sample-barcoded 5' primer, a second PCR ran about 7 to 12 cycles. From the 5' RACE reads, TCRdb called clonotypes with MiXCR, one entry per CDR3 protein. The table lists roughly 1,800,000 distinct CDR3 sequences, 49% of them singletons. Sequencing used blood. The origin of this receptor is a woman aged 40 to 50 in good health. V is TRBV7-2 and J is TRBJ1-6; maybe TRBD1 (6 bases). The CDR3 DNA reads as TGTGCCAGCGCGGGGGGCAGTAGGAATTCACCCCTCCACTTT. Protein: CASAGGSRNSPLHF.